One and the same sample provided the 4 T cell receptor beta chains below, sequenced in a study of a mutant IDH1 vaccine in newly diagnosed glioma. Sequencing used immunoSEQ multiplex PCR; TCRdb keeps in-frame clones, though not all of them. The repertoire includes about 50,000 clones, around 80% of them detected once, and about 5.2% sits in the top ten. Stated time point: week 5, during vaccination. Doses consisted of 300 ug of mutant IDH1 20-mer peptide each, paired with topical imiquimod. Their antigen targets remain unknown. Sequencing was performed on PBMCs, taken from a glioma patient whose treatment included an IDH1 peptide vaccine. These receptors came from a man aged 50 or older with glioma.

This chain uses TRBV9 with TRBJ2-7, with D unresolved. From germline, CDR1 is SGDLS and CDR2 YYNGEE. CDR3 length: 14 amino acids. Trimming left V 0 bases short and J 2 bases short, with 9 bases between. The CDR3 reads CASSVGGGAYEQYF. The CDR3, as DNA: TGTGCCAGCAGCGTAGGTGGTGGTGCCTACGAGCAGTACTTC. Combining the CDR3 with reference TRBV9 and TRBJ2-7 gives the whole variable domain DSGVTQTPKHLITATGQRVTLRCSPRSGDLSVYWYQQSLDQGLQFLIQYYNGEERAKGNILERFSAQQFPDLHSELNLSSLELGDSALYFCASSVGGGAYEQYFGPGTRLTVT.

The chain has TRBV29-1 and TRBJ2-5; possible D gene TRBD1, 5 bases. CDR1 and CDR2 from the germline V gene are SQVTM and ANQGSEA. The CDR3 totals 13 residues. The V end lost 4 bases, the J end lost 0 bases, and 9 bases lay between the germline ends. The CDR3 loop reads CSVGAGYQETQYF. DNA for the CDR3: TGCAGCGTTGGAGCAGGGTACCAAGAGACCCAGTACTTC.

This clone was observed a single time. The chain links TRBV29-1 to TRBJ2-2; no clear D. Germline-derived CDR1 and CDR2 are SQVTM and ANQGSEA. V was cut by 5 bases and J by 3 bases, with 10 bases left in between. The CDR3 covers 13 residues. In DNA, the CDR3 is TGCAGCGTTCTCCGGGCGGACACCGGGGAGCTGTTTTTT. Its translation is CSVLRADTGELFF.

The rearrangement links TRBV6-5 to TRBJ2-1; no firm D call. Germline V gene data show CDR1 as MNHEY and CDR2 as SVGAGI. The V and J ends lost 4 bases and 0 bases respectively, with 13 bases between them. The CDR3 extends over 16 amino acids. CDR3 in DNA: TGTGCCAGCAGTTCCGACTCAATGAGCTCCTACAATGAGCAGTTCTTC. Amino acids: CASSSDSMSSYNEQFF.